This note documents a single TCR beta chain sequence. The data belong to a study of blood T cell repertoires in COVID-19. Germline assignment: CDR1 MNHNY and CDR2 SVGAGI (reference sequence). This CDR3 spans 16 amino acids. After removal of 1 base from V and 3 bases from J, the junction contained 5 bases not matched to a gene. In the original analysis: Amplifying reference gene primers gave estimates of nucleated cell counts. The method was immunoSEQ multiplex PCR; TCRdb's version includes in-frame clones alone and lacks a portion of them. That table gives V, J and clone size, and the DNA gave D and trimming. This sample has 95,000 to 150,000 clones, with about four fifths found just once.

The sequence came from a woman between 65 and 79 years old with acute or convalescent COVID-19. This chain joins TRBV6-6 and TRBJ2-1; 8 nucleotides line up with TRBD1. Sequencing was carried out using peripheral blood. The CDR3 DNA is TGTGCCAGCAGTTACTTACCAGGGGGCGGCTACAATGAGCAGTTCTTC. Its protein is CASSYLPGGGYNEQFF.